The next 18 T cell receptor beta chains were all read from a single sample in a study of cytomegalovirus exposure and HLA in healthy donors. The PCR was carried out with 60 Vbeta primers and 13 Jbeta primers. Clones were read by immunoSEQ multiplex PCR, and TCRdb kept only the in-frame ones, dropping some. Among about 150,000 clones listed, approximately 9% were seen once. Material: PBMCs. The receptor set was obtained from a woman aged 40 to 55 in good health and CMV-seropositive.

This chain connects TRBV18 to TRBJ2-5, with 12 bases identical to TRBD1. V gave up 6 bases and J gave up 4 bases; unmatched junction bases: 9. The length of the CDR3 is 16 residues. CDR1 KGHSH and CDR2 LQKENI come from the germline V gene. CDR3 nucleotides: TGTGCCAGCTCGTGGGGGACAGGGGGCGCTGGAGAGACCCAGTACTTC. Amino acid sequence: CASSWGTGGAGETQYF.

This clone showed up just a few times. The chain joins TRBV18 to TRBJ1-3; D may be TRBD1 (6 bases). The CDR3 consists of 14 residues. V lost 4 bases and J lost 0, with 7 bases in between. Germline V gene data show CDR1 as KGHSH and CDR2 as LQKENI. The CDR3 DNA sequence: TGTGCCAGCTCACTAGGGGGCTCTGGAAACACCATATATTTT. As protein: CASSLGGSGNTIYF. The whole variable domain, filled in from reference TRBV18 and TRBJ1-3, reads NAGVMQNPRHLVRRRGQEARLRCSPMKGHSHVYWYRQLPEEGLKFMVYLQKENIIDESGMPKERFSAEFPKEGPSILRIQQVVRGDSAAYFCASSLGGSGNTIYFGEGSWLTVV.

This clone was counted only a few times. The chain employs TRBV7-2 and TRBJ2-3; 12 positions agree with TRBD2. V was clipped by 5 bases and J by 3 bases; unmatched bases: 3. The CDR3 sequence is 15 residues long. Per the germline V gene, CDR1 is SGHTA and CDR2 is FQGNSA. The DNA of the CDR3 is TGTGCCAGCAGCACCACTAGCGGGGGGACAGATACGCAGTATTTT. Its protein product is CASSTTSGGTDTQYF.

This clone turned up a few times. CDR3 coding DNA: TGTGCCAGTAGTGCACCGGGACAGGGTCGTTCTGGGGCCAACGTCCTGACTTTC. It encodes CASSAPGQGRSGANVLTF. V is TRBV19 and J is TRBJ2-6; TRBD1 agrees at 9 bases. There are 18 residues in the CDR3. J gave up 1 base and V 5 bases, and 9 bases lay outside the gene matches. In germline, CDR1 is LNHDA, CDR2 SQIVND (reference sequence). The variable domain in full, with the rest retrieved from reference TRBV19 and TRBJ2-6, is DGGITQSPKYLFRKEGQNVTLSCEQNLNHDAMYWYRQDPGQGLRLIYYSQIVNDFQKGDIAEGYSVSREKKESFPLTVTSAQKNPTAFYLCASSAPGQGRSGANVLTFGAGSRLTVL.

CDR3 sequence reads: CASSQTDRANTEAFF. The DNA for the CDR3 is TGTGCCAGCAGCCAGACGGACAGGGCGAACACTGAAGCTTTCTTT. The J gene is TRBJ1-1, the V gene TRBV5-6; 8 nucleotides align to TRBD1. Germline V CDR1 and CDR2: SGHDT, YYEEEE. The CDR3 is made up of 15 amino acids. V dropped 4 bases and J dropped 1; count of bases not matched to a gene: 6.

The table lists this clone with a few counts. The J gene is TRBJ1-5, the V gene TRBV2, with 7 bases matching TRBD1. The germline V gene has CDR1 SNHLY and CDR2 FYNNEI. V shed 1 base and J 7 bases; nucleotides not matched to a gene: 7. This CDR3 is built from 15 residues. The CDR3: CASSEDGQVYQPQHF. In DNA form, the CDR3 reads TGTGCCAGCAGTGAAGATGGACAGGTTTACCAGCCCCAGCATTTT.

The rearrangement uses TRBV29-1 and TRBJ2-2; possibly TRBD2 for D (6 bases). Germline lookup yields CDR1 SQVTM and CDR2 ANQGSEA. The CDR3 is 13 residues long. V lost 7 bases and J lost 6, with 15 bases in between. CDR3 sequence: CSALAGGAGELFF. As DNA, the CDR3 is TGCAGCGCTCTGGCCGGGGGAGCCGGGGAGCTGTTTTTT.

The genes are TRBV7-2 and TRBJ1-6; D gene uncertain. The germline CDR1 and CDR2 sequences are SGHTA and FQGNSA. The CDR3 consists of 15 residues. V was pared by 1 base and J by 1 base, with 5 bases between. The CDR3 protein is CASSLGVSYNSPLHF. CDR3 nucleotide sequence: TGTGCCAGCAGCTTAGGAGTATCCTATAATTCACCCCTCCACTTT.

V usage is TRBV5-1 and J usage is TRBJ2-2; a possible D gene is TRBD1 (6 bases). Trimming took 0 bases from V and 4 from J, leaving 13 bases between them. The CDR3 sequence is 16 residues long. Germline loops: CDR1 SGHRS, CDR2 YFSETQ. In DNA, the CDR3 is TGCGCCAGCAGCTTGGCAGGGGCTCACGTCACCGGGGAGCTGTTTTTT. It translates to CASSLAGAHVTGELFF. The entire variable domain, with the rest obtained from reference TRBV5-1 and TRBJ2-2, is as follows: KAGVTQTPRYLIKTRGQQVTLSCSPISGHRSVSWYQQTPGQGLQFLFEYFSETQRNKGNFPGRFSGRQFSNSRSEMNVSTLELGDSALYLCASSLAGAHVTGELFFGEGSRLTVL.

The chain joins TRBV18 to TRBJ1-2, with 11 nucleotides matching TRBD1. The CDR3 has 14 residues. Trimming removed 5 bases from V and 8 bases from J; junction bases left unmatched: 7. Germline V gene sequence: CDR1 KGHSH, CDR2 LQKENI. CDR3 region: CASSDGQGAWGYTF. The CDR3 DNA reads as TGTGCCAGCTCAGATGGACAGGGGGCATGGGGCTACACCTTC. Filled out from reference TRBV18 and TRBJ1-2, the complete variable domain reads NAGVMQNPRHLVRRRGQEARLRCSPMKGHSHVYWYRQLPEEGLKFMVYLQKENIIDESGMPKERFSAEFPKEGPSILRIQQVVRGDSAAYFCASSDGQGAWGYTFGSGTRLTVV.

The rearrangement uses TRBV5-4 and TRBJ1-2; D remains ambiguous. The CDR3 totals 13 residues. V dropped 5 bases and J dropped 4 bases, with 12 bases sitting between them. CDR1 SGHNT and CDR2 YYREEE come from the germline V gene (reference sequence). As DNA, the CDR3 is TGTGCCAGCAGTGGTGGGGAGTTCTATGGCTACACCTTC. Encoded protein: CASSGGEFYGYTF.

V is TRBV6-5 and J is TRBJ2-3; tentative D call: TRBD1 (6 bases). V gave up 4 bases and J gave up 3 bases, with 11 bases separating them. Germline V gives CDR1 MNHEY, CDR2 SVGAGI. The CDR3 runs to 14 residues. The CDR3 is CASSSRTATDTQYF. For the CDR3, the DNA is TGTGCCAGCAGTTCCAGGACAGCTACAGATACGCAGTATTTT.

The CDR3 nucleotides are TGCGCCAGGGCGGACAGGCGAGCGGAGGACGAGCAGTACTTC. This encodes CARADRRAEDEQYF. V usage is TRBV10-1 and J usage is TRBJ2-7; 7 nucleotides agree with TRBD1. There are 14 residues in the CDR3. The V gene's germline CDR1 is WNHNN and CDR2 SYGVQD (reference sequence). V shed 9 bases, J shed 5 bases, and the junction held 13 bases outside the gene matches.

V gene TRBV10-3 combines with J gene TRBJ2-2, with D hard to call. V dropped 7 bases and J dropped 0 bases, with 12 bases sitting between them. The CDR3 is 15 residues long. Germline CDR1 reads ENHRY; CDR2 reads SYGVKD. For the CDR3, the DNA is TGTGCCATCACCGACTTCCCCGCGAACACCGGGGAGCTGTTTTTT. Its translation is CAITDFPANTGELFF.

The sample holds a few counts of this clone. This chain links TRBV9 with TRBJ2-3, with 7 bases matching TRBD2. Germline trimming cut 0 bases from V and 2 bases from J; bases unmatched to any gene: 6. Germline V lookup: CDR1 SGDLS, CDR2 YYNGEE. This CDR3 is built from 16 residues. The CDR3 DNA follows: TGTGCCAGCAGCGTAGACGGGGGGTCGGTCACAGATACGCAGTATTTT. Encoded protein: CASSVDGGSVTDTQYF. Together with reference TRBV9 and TRBJ2-3, the CDR3 gives the full variable domain: DSGVTQTPKHLITATGQRVTLRCSPRSGDLSVYWYQQSLDQGLQFLIQYYNGEERAKGNILERFSAQQFPDLHSELNLSSLELGDSALYFCASSVDGGSVTDTQYFGPGTRLTVL.

The CDR3 reads CASSSDSHTDTQYF. Here the CDR3 DNA reads TGTGCCAGCAGCTCGGACAGCCACACAGATACGCAGTATTTT. The rearrangement joins TRBV11-3 to TRBJ2-3, with TRBD1 as a possible D gene (6 bases). The CDR3 length is 14 residues. Per the germline V gene, CDR1 is SGHNT and CDR2 is YENEEA. V gave up 4 bases and J gave up 2 bases, with 10 bases separating them.

V is TRBV18 and J is TRBJ2-1; TRBD2 matches 10 bases. Germline V gene sequence: CDR1 KGHSH, CDR2 LQKENI. The CDR3 has 15 amino acids. With 4 bases clipped from V and 8 bases from J, the junction kept 8 bases outside the gene matches. In nucleotides, the CDR3 is TGTGCCAGCTCACAGTCTAGCGGGGGTATCGATGAGCAGTTCTTC. Its translation is CASSQSSGGIDEQFF. Using reference TRBV18 and TRBJ2-1 for the parts outside the CDR3, the full variable domain is NAGVMQNPRHLVRRRGQEARLRCSPMKGHSHVYWYRQLPEEGLKFMVYLQKENIIDESGMPKERFSAEFPKEGPSILRIQQVVRGDSAAYFCASSQSSGGIDEQFFGPGTRLTVL.

The genes are TRBV6-6 and TRBJ1-5; D gene uncertain. The CDR3 is 16 amino acids. Germline loops: CDR1 MNHNY, CDR2 SVGAGI (reference sequence). Trimming pared 1 base from V and 7 bases from J, leaving 17 bases between. The CDR3 region is CASSYYVGSGKQPQHF. CDR3 in DNA: TGTGCCAGCAGTTACTATGTCGGGAGTGGGAAACAGCCCCAGCATTTT.